This T cell receptor beta chain was profiled in a study of CD8 T cells in ankylosing spondylitis. Study-wide findings and caveats: In ankylosing spondylitis blood, a motif of roughly 8 highly homologous TCR beta variants appeared characteristic.

TCRdb re-derived calls from the 5' RACE reads in MiXCR, one entry per CDR3 protein. The sample includes under 250,000 distinct CDR3 sequences, over 7% of them seen just once. Looked up from germline, CDR1 is MNHEY and CDR2 is SMNVEV (reference sequence). The CDR3 has 14 amino acids. V lost 4 bases to trimming and J lost 4 bases, with 13 bases between them. There are many counts of this clonotype. The target antigen is unknown. The chain couples TRBV27 to TRBJ1-2; D is possibly TRBD1 (5 bases). This receptor was taken from a female donor with ankylosing spondylitis or in good health (not recorded which). Sequencing used blood, either unsorted or a sorted T cell fraction (not recorded which). The CDR3 loop reads CASSSSQAGYGYTF. The CDR3 DNA is TGTGCCAGCAGTTCCTCACAGGCTGGCTATGGCTACACCTTC.